These 9 T cell receptor beta chains originate from one sample sequenced in a study of OX40 agonist ivuxolimab in advanced cancers. Receptor libraries were prepared by the immunoSEQ multiplex PCR assay. Not all clones reach the TCRdb copy of this immuneACCESS table, which keeps in-frame sequences only. Checked studies attribute under half of the gap to unresolved V genes and leave the rest unexplained. In this sample the table shows 70,000 or so clones, around 84% of which occur a single time. Together, the top ten hold around 1.1% of the sample. Sample: CD4+ or CD8+ T cells sorted from blood, taken in a trial of the OX40 agonist ivuxolimab. The receptors stem from an adult with an advanced solid tumor such as melanoma, head and neck, liver or kidney cancer.

This clone has only a few counts. The chain recombines TRBV29-1 with TRBJ1-1; no clear D gene. Germline V gives CDR1 SQVTM, CDR2 ANQGSEA. With 3 bases removed from V and 1 base from J, the gap between germline ends came to 6 bases. The CDR3 runs 12 residues. The CDR3 DNA is TGCAGCGTTGACAGGCAGAACACTGAAGCTTTCTTT. It specifies CSVDRQNTEAFF.

The chain links TRBV4-3 to TRBJ1-6, with 7 bases identical to TRBD1. The V gene's germline CDR1 is LGHNA and CDR2 YSLEER. With V trimmed by 1 base and J by 11 bases, 5 bases remained unmatched. This CDR3 has 14 amino acids. CDR3 bases: TGCGCCAGCAGCCAAGGACAGGGTAGAACACCCCTCCACTTT. Protein sequence: CASSQGQGRTPLHF.

J is TRBJ2-7 and V is TRBV11-2; the D is unclear. Trimming took 5 bases from V and 5 from J, leaving 13 bases between them. The CDR3 extends over 13 amino acids. From germline, CDR1 is SGHAT and CDR2 FQNNGV. The CDR3 region is CASSPMGRHEQYF. The CDR3 DNA reads as TGTGCCAGCAGCCCCATGGGTCGGCACGAGCAGTACTTC. The complete variable domain, with remaining parts taken from reference TRBV11-2 and TRBJ2-7, reads EAGVAQSPRYKIIEKRQSVAFWCNPISGHATLYWYQQILGQGPKLLIQFQNNGVVDDSQLPKDRFSAERLKGVDSTLKIQPAKLEDSAVYLCASSPMGRHEQYFGPGTRLTVT.

CDR3 in DNA: TGCGCCAGCAGCCAAGAGGAGACAGGGACCCTCTATGGCTACACCTTC. Translation gives CASSQEETGTLYGYTF. The genes are TRBV4-3 and TRBJ1-2; the match to TRBD1 covers 7 bases. In germline, CDR1 is LGHNA, CDR2 YSLEER. The CDR3 is made up of 16 amino acids. The V and J ends lost 0 bases and 4 bases, in that order; junction bases with no gene match: 8.

The CDR3 DNA sequence: TGTGCCAGCAGTGACGAGGTGGGGCTCGGCTACACCTTC. The encoded protein is CASSDEVGLGYTF. The rearrangement joins TRBV5-4 to TRBJ1-2; D is perhaps TRBD1 (5 bases). Trimming took 5 bases from V and 8 from J, leaving 16 bases between them. Germline V gene sequence: CDR1 SGHNT, CDR2 YYREEE (reference sequence). This CDR3 spans 13 amino acids.

This clone showed up just once. CDR3 amino acids: CASSFPGGETQYF. In DNA form, the CDR3 reads TGTGCCAGCAGCTTCCCCGGGGGAGAGACCCAGTACTTC. This chain joins TRBV7-2 and TRBJ2-5; D is perhaps TRBD2 (6 bases). The germline V and J ends were trimmed by 3 bases and 4 bases, with 9 bases remaining between them. Germline assignment: CDR1 SGHTA and CDR2 FQGNSA. The CDR3 has 13 residues.

The J gene is TRBJ1-2, the V gene TRBV29-1; D call uncertain. V was clipped by 8 bases and J by 1 base, with 8 bases between them. This CDR3 region has 11 residues. The germline V gene has CDR1 SQVTM and CDR2 ANQGSEA. CDR3 DNA: TGCAGCTTCCGACATAACTATGGCTACACCTTC. Translating gives CSFRHNYGYTF.

This clone was seen once. This chain connects TRBV9 to TRBJ1-6; D gene unclear. In germline, CDR1 is SGDLS, CDR2 YYNGEE. V was trimmed by 3 bases and J by 6 bases, leaving 7 bases between them. This CDR3 spans 13 amino acids. This CDR3 reads CASSALSNSPLHF. CDR3 nucleotides: TGTGCCAGCAGCGCGCTAAGTAATTCACCCCTCCACTTT.

This clone was found a few times. The J gene is TRBJ2-7, the V gene TRBV10-3; maybe TRBD1 (5 bases). Trimming removed 8 bases at V and 3 bases at J, with 17 bases between. The CDR3 totals 14 residues. Germline CDR1 ENHRY, CDR2 SYGVKD. The CDR3 region has the DNA TGTGCCATCGGACCGGCAGGGTTTTTCTACGAGCAGTACTTC. It translates to CAIGPAGFFYEQYF.